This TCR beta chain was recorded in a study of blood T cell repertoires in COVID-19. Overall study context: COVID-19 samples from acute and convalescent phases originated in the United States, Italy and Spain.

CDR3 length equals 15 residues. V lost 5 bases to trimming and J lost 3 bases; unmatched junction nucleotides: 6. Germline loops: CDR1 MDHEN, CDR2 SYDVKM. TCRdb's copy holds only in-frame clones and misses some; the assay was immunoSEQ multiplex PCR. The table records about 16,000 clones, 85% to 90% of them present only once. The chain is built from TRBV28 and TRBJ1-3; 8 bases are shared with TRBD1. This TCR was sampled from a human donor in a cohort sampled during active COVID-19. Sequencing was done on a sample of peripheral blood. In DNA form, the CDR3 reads TGTGCCAGCAGTCCGACAGGGGAAGGTGGAAACACCATATATTTT. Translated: CASSPTGEGGNTIYF.